Shown below are 25 T cell receptor beta chains from a single sample sequenced in a study of T-cell reconstitution after alpha-beta-depleted transplantation in children. Unique molecular identifiers were incorporated into the prepared TCRbeta library. MiXCR, run by TCRdb on the PCR reads, gives a single entry per CDR3 protein. The data show hundreds of thousands of distinct CDR3 sequences, with roughly 13% seen just once and about 2.2% held by the top ten. The material sequenced was PBMCs, mostly from graft donor cells, taken 360 days after TCRalphabeta/CD19-depleted stem cell transplant. Receptors were obtained from a male patient between 10 and 17 years old who had a stem cell transplant for acute myeloid leukemia, so the T cells may come from the graft donor.

The chain employs TRBV29-1 and TRBJ1-5; D unclear. CDR1 is SQVTM and CDR2 is ANQGSEA in the germline V gene. Trimming left V 4 bases short and J 0 bases short, with 10 bases between. The CDR3 is made up of 14 amino acids. The CDR3 region has the DNA TGCAGCGTTGGCACCGGGCCTAGCAATCAGCCCCAGCATTTT. Its protein product is CSVGTGPSNQPQHF.

The J gene is TRBJ2-3, the V gene TRBV28, with 12 nucleotides matching TRBD2. The CDR3 has 16 amino acids. V gave up 5 bases and J gave up 2 bases; unmatched junction bases: 5. Germline V gene sequence: CDR1 MDHEN, CDR2 SYDVKM. CDR3 in amino acids: CASSPRLAGVTDTQYF. CDR3 sequence (DNA): TGTGCCAGCAGTCCAAGACTAGCGGGGGTCACAGATACGCAGTATTTT.

The chain is built from TRBV20-1 and TRBJ2-3; possible D gene TRBD2, 5 bases. The V gene lost 5 bases and the J gene lost 0 bases, with 15 bases spanning the gap. Germline CDR1 DFQATT, CDR2 SNEGSKA (reference sequence). The length of the CDR3 is 15 residues. CDR3 loop: CSAVSVSTSTDTQYF. CDR3 sequence (DNA): TGCAGTGCTGTTAGCGTTTCTACTAGCACAGATACGCAGTATTTT.

The table lists this clonotype with a few counts. J is TRBJ2-3 and V is TRBV29-1, with D perhaps TRBD2 (6 bases). There are 12 residues in the CDR3. Germline V CDR1 and CDR2: SQVTM, ANQGSEA. CDR3 nucleotide sequence: TGCACAGCGGCAGCGGGCGAAGATACGCAGTATTTT. This gives the protein CTAAAGEDTQYF.

J is TRBJ2-2 and V is TRBV5-1; 16 bases map to TRBD2. Germline V gives CDR1 SGHRS, CDR2 YFSETQ. V gave up 5 bases and J gave up 6 bases; unmatched junction bases: 7. CDR3 length equals 17 residues. As DNA, the CDR3 is TGCGCCAGCAGAACGGGACTAGCGGGAGGGGACGCCGGGGAGCTGTTTTTT. Translated, it gives CASRTGLAGGDAGELFF.

This clonotype was recorded a few times. CDR3 bases: TGTGCCAGCAGTTACTTGGAAAGCTCCTACAATGAGCAGTTCTTC. The encoded protein is CASSYLESSYNEQFF. The rearrangement joins TRBV6-2 or TRBV6-3 to TRBJ2-1; D is unclear. Between the trimmed V and J ends, which lost 1 base and 0 bases, there was a span of 7 bases. CDR1 MNHEY and CDR2 SVGEGT come from the germline V gene. This CDR3 has 15 amino acids.

This clonotype was recorded many times. CDR3 coding DNA: TGTGCCAGCAGCCCGGAGGCCGGCTATCGAGCTTTCTTT. As protein: CASSPEAGYRAFF. The chain employs TRBV7-3 and TRBJ1-1; D unclear. Trimming cost V 5 bases and J 10 bases, with 17 bases left between them. Germline-derived CDR1 and CDR2 are SGHTA and FQGTGA. The CDR3 consists of 13 residues.

This clonotype was seen ten or more times. The rearrangement joins TRBV7-3 to TRBJ2-6; D is unclear. The germline V gene encodes CDR1 SGHTA and CDR2 FQGTGA. The V end was cut by 2 bases, the J end by 1 base, with 3 bases between. CDR3 length equals 14 residues. CDR3 DNA sequence: TGTGCCAGCAGCTTATTTTCTGGGGCCAACGTCCTGACTTTC. This sequence encodes CASSLFSGANVLTF. The full variable domain, rest sourced from reference TRBV7-3 and TRBJ2-6, is GAGVSQTPSNKVTEKGKYVELRCDPISGHTALYWYRQSLGQGPEFLIYFQGTGAADDSGLPNDRFFAVRPEGSVSTLKIQRTERGDSAVYLCASSLFSGANVLTFGAGSRLTVL.

The V and J genes are TRBV4-1 and TRBJ2-1, with TRBD2 matching 15 bases. V shed 3 bases, J shed 3 bases, and the junction held 12 bases outside the gene matches. The length of the CDR3 is 20 residues. Germline V CDR1 and CDR2: MGHRA, YSYEKL. CDR3 protein: CASSQGLAGGPYPFYNEQFF. The CDR3 coding sequence is TGCGCCAGCAGCCAGGGACTAGCGGGAGGCCCTTATCCCTTCTACAATGAGCAGTTCTTC.

Only a few counts were recorded for this clonotype. The chain couples TRBV2 to TRBJ2-1, with 10 bases lining up with TRBD2. Germline lookup yields CDR1 SNHLY and CDR2 FYNNEI. This CDR3 is built from 18 residues. V shed 1 base, J shed 3 bases, and the junction held 9 bases outside the gene matches. CDR3 in DNA: TGTGCCAGCAGTGAAGACGGAGCGGGAGGGGGCTTCTACAATGAGCAGTTCTTC. It yields the protein CASSEDGAGGGFYNEQFF.

A few counts support this clonotype. The chain joins TRBV2 to TRBJ2-3; TRBD2 aligns across 9 bases. Germline V gene sequence: CDR1 SNHLY, CDR2 FYNNEI. The CDR3 is 16 amino acids. Trimming took 6 bases from V and 0 from J; bases not matched to a gene: 7. CDR3 sequence: CASRARGRESTDTQYF. Written as DNA, the CDR3 is TGTGCCAGCAGGGCGCGCGGGAGGGAGAGCACAGATACGCAGTATTTT.

This clonotype was observed a handful of times. This chain links TRBV24-1 with TRBJ2-3; TRBD1 agrees at 7 bases. The trim removed 4 bases at V and 2 bases at J, leaving 8 bases unmatched. Germline assignment: CDR1 KGHDR and CDR2 SFDVKD. The CDR3 contains 16 residues. The CDR3 DNA reads as TGTGCCACCAGTGACCGACAGGGACCGATCACAGATACGCAGTATTTT. Residues: CATSDRQGPITDTQYF.

This clonotype was found a few times. J is TRBJ2-3 and V is TRBV4-3; the D gene is possibly TRBD1 (7 bases). V was trimmed by 8 bases and J by 6 bases, leaving 12 bases between them. The CDR3 covers 12 residues. In germline, CDR1 is LGHNA, CDR2 YSLEER. CDR3 DNA sequence: TGCGCCAGCGGCTCAGGGGGGGATACGCAGTATTTT. This sequence encodes CASGSGGDTQYF.

This clonotype has just a few counts. The CDR3 bases are TGTGCCAGCATGATGGGGACTAGTATACGCACAGATACGCAGTATTTT. Its protein is CASMMGTSIRTDTQYF. V is TRBV7-2 and J is TRBJ2-3; 8 nucleotides line up with TRBD2. The germline V gene has CDR1 SGHTA and CDR2 FQGNSA. The CDR3 totals 16 residues. Germline trimming cut 7 bases from V and 1 base from J; bases unmatched to any gene: 10. The whole variable domain, remainder taken from reference TRBV7-2 and TRBJ2-3, is GAGVSQSPSNKVTEKGKDVELRCDPISGHTALYWYRQSLGQGLEFLIYFQGNSAPDKSGLPSDRFSAERTGGSVSTLTIQRTQQEDSAVYLCASMMGTSIRTDTQYFGPGTRLTVL.

By sample fraction, this clonotype is medium-sized. The rearrangement uses TRBV6-2 or TRBV6-3 and TRBJ2-3; D uncertain. The CDR3 sequence is 14 residues long. V dropped 0 bases and J dropped 4 bases, with 8 bases sitting between them. Germline loops: CDR1 MNHEY, CDR2 SVGEGT. Written as DNA, the CDR3 is TGTGCCAGCAGTTACTCAGACATTCCAGATACGCAGTATTTT. This codes for CASSYSDIPDTQYF.

This chain links TRBV20-1 with TRBJ2-3, with a possible D match to TRBD2 (5 bases). Between the trimmed V and J ends, which lost 7 bases and 0 bases, there was a span of 5 bases. Per the germline V gene, CDR1 is DFQATT and CDR2 is SNEGSKA (reference sequence). The length of the CDR3 is 11 residues. The CDR3 nucleotides are TGCAGTGGGGAGAGCACAGATACGCAGTATTTT. As protein: CSGESTDTQYF.

This clonotype was observed a handful of times. The chain employs TRBV20-1 and TRBJ2-7; 10 bases agree with TRBD2. This CDR3 contains 14 residues. After removal of 3 bases from V and 5 bases from J, the junction contained 7 bases not matched to a gene. Germline values: CDR1 DFQATT, CDR2 SNEGSKA (reference sequence). The CDR3 loop is CSARDPSGSNEQYF. CDR3 DNA: TGCAGTGCTAGGGACCCTAGCGGGAGCAACGAGCAGTACTTC.

The chain recombines TRBV5-1 with TRBJ2-4; 9 positions agree with TRBD2. The CDR3 has 18 residues. The ends lost 0 bases at V and 8 bases at J; junction bases unmatched: 15. CDR1 and CDR2 (germline): SGHRS, YFSETQ. In nucleotides, the CDR3 is TGCGCCAGCAGCTTGGCCCCAGGGGGTAGCGGGAGTCAGGACATTCAGTACTTC. Translation gives CASSLAPGGSGSQDIQYF.

The chain combines TRBV12-3 or TRBV12-4 with TRBJ2-7; 9 positions match TRBD2. This CDR3 is built from 17 residues. V shed 5 bases, J shed 0 bases, and the junction held 11 bases outside the gene matches. CDR3 DNA: TGTGCCAGCAGTAAGGCGGCTAGCGGGACCGTCTCCTACGAGCAGTACTTC. Its protein product is CASSKAASGTVSYEQYF.

This clonotype was counted many times. The rearrangement joins TRBV29-1 to TRBJ2-7; D remains unclear. CDR3 length: 11 residues. The germline V gene encodes CDR1 SQVTM and CDR2 ANQGSEA. The V end lost 4 bases, the J end lost 6 bases, and 10 bases lay between the germline ends. In nucleotides, the CDR3 is TGCAGCGTTGGAGCTGGCTTCGAGCAGTACTTC. Translating it yields CSVGAGFEQYF.

This clonotype was seen a handful of times. CDR3 sequence (DNA): TGTGCCAGCAGCCTCCCGGGAGGGGTTGAAGAGACCCAGTACTTC. Its protein is CASSLPGGVEETQYF. V usage is TRBV7-9 and J usage is TRBJ2-5; TRBD2 agrees at 8 bases. Unmatched junction bases numbered 8, after V lost 5 bases and J lost 3 bases. The CDR3 extends over 15 amino acids. CDR1 and CDR2 from the germline V gene are SEHNR and FQNEAQ (reference sequence).

J is TRBJ1-2 and V is TRBV2, with a tentative D call TRBD1 (6 bases). The CDR3 is 12 amino acids. Looked up from germline, CDR1 is SNHLY and CDR2 is FYNNEI. Trimming took off 7 bases at V and 6 bases at J, with 12 bases between the two ends. The CDR3 loop is CASTYRVHGYTF. For the CDR3, the DNA is TGTGCCAGCACCTACAGGGTCCATGGCTACACCTTC.

As concerns this clonotype: The junction departs from germline at one end; a sequencing error may be responsible. DNA for the CDR3: TGTGCCAGCGGCTTCGGACCAGGGACCTACGAGCAGTACTTC. It is translated as CASGFGPGTYEQYF. This chain links TRBV7-3 with TRBJ2-7, with a possible D match to TRBD1 (5 bases). Per germline, CDR1 SGHTA and CDR2 FQGTGA. The CDR3 has 14 residues.

Of note for this clonotype: Compared with germline, one end of the junction differs, possibly owing to a read error. The rearrangement joins TRBV3-1 to TRBJ2-1; 16 bases align to TRBD2. The germline gives CDR1 LGHDT, CDR2 YNNKEL (reference sequence). The CDR3 length is 16 residues. The CDR3 coding sequence is TGTGCCAGCAGCCACCCCTTGGGACTAGCGGGAGGGCCTTGGGTCTTC. Residues: CASSHPLGLAGGPWVF.

A few counts support this clonotype. The gene calls are TRBV29-1 and TRBJ2-1; 7 bases align to TRBD2. The CDR3 runs 14 residues. Germline CDR1 is SQVTM and CDR2 is ANQGSEA. The CDR3, as DNA: TGCGGGGGGGTGATGGTAGCGGGTTACAATGAGCAGTTCTTC. Amino acids: CGGVMVAGYNEQFF.